What follows are 15 T cell receptor beta chains derived from one specimen sequenced in a study of cytomegalovirus exposure and HLA in healthy donors. PCR involved 60 Vbeta and 13 Jbeta primers. Measured with immunoSEQ multiplex PCR; TCRdb has only the in-frame clones, and not every one. The table includes roughly 180,000 clones, around 80% detected once. Input material: PBMCs. All receptors come from a man aged 25-40 years in good health and CMV-seropositive.

This clone was recorded a few times. CDR3: CASSPGGTVRETQYF. The CDR3 region has the DNA TGTGCCAGCAGCCCCGGGGGGACCGTCCGGGAGACCCAGTACTTC. This sequence joins TRBV7-2 and TRBJ2-5; 7 nucleotides line up with TRBD2. The V segment lost 5 bases and the J segment 5 bases; nucleotides outside the gene matches: 11. Germline CDR1 is SGHTA and CDR2 is FQGNSA. The CDR3 runs 15 residues.

The gene calls are TRBV27 and TRBJ1-2, with 12 bases identical to TRBD1. The V and J ends lost 3 bases and 6 bases, in that order; junction bases with no gene match: 8. The germline CDR1 and CDR2 sequences are MNHEY and SMNVEV (reference sequence). The CDR3 is 16 residues long. In nucleotides, the CDR3 is TGTGCCAGCAGTTTTCGTCCGGGACAGGGGGCGGATGGCTACACCTTC. This sequence encodes CASSFRPGQGADGYTF.

This chain connects TRBV27 to TRBJ1-2, with 9 bases identical to TRBD1. CDR1 and CDR2 from the germline V gene are MNHEY and SMNVEV (reference sequence). V gave up 6 bases and J gave up 5 bases; unmatched junction bases: 13. The CDR3 has 16 amino acids. The CDR3 nucleotides are TGTGCCAGCAGCCCTGCTACAGGGGGCACTTGGTATGGCTACACCTTC. Translated: CASSPATGGTWYGYTF.

V gene TRBV27 combines with J gene TRBJ1-2; 7 bases align to TRBD1. The CDR3 runs to 16 residues. With 6 bases clipped from V and 2 bases from J, the junction kept 12 bases outside the gene matches. Germline lookup yields CDR1 MNHEY and CDR2 SMNVEV (reference sequence). CDR3 region: CASRKTGTAFNYGYTF. DNA of the CDR3: TGTGCCAGCAGGAAAACCGGGACAGCATTCAACTATGGCTACACCTTC.

CDR3 loop: CASSALASYNEQFF. CDR3 DNA sequence: TGTGCCAGCAGTGCGCTAGCGTCCTACAATGAGCAGTTCTTC. The chain has TRBV2 and TRBJ2-1; perhaps TRBD2 as D (6 bases). The CDR3 extends over 14 amino acids. The germline V and J ends were trimmed by 4 bases and 1 base, with 8 bases remaining between them. Germline CDR1 and CDR2: SNHLY and FYNNEI.

This clone was recorded a few times. The J gene is TRBJ2-5, the V gene TRBV9, with 10 bases matching TRBD2. J was trimmed by 4 bases and V by 3 bases; bases with no gene match: 3. This CDR3 spans 14 amino acids. Germline V CDR1 and CDR2: SGDLS, YYNGEE. CDR3 nucleotides: TGTGCCAGCAGCGCCAGACTAGCGGGAGAGACCCAGTACTTC. Its translation: CASSARLAGETQYF.

The chain recombines TRBV14 with TRBJ1-2; TRBD1 might be the D (6 bases). CDR3 length: 13 residues. The V and J ends lost 4 bases and 5 bases respectively, with 11 bases between them. Germline V gene data show CDR1 as SGHDN and CDR2 as FVKESK. The CDR3 nucleotides are TGTGCCAGCAGCCTCGGGCAGGGGTATGGCTACACCTTC. As protein: CASSLGQGYGYTF.

V is TRBV4-1 and J is TRBJ1-3, with 7 bases matching TRBD1. With V trimmed by 6 bases and J by 0 bases, 14 bases remained unmatched. Looked up from germline, CDR1 is MGHRA and CDR2 is YSYEKL. The CDR3 spans 18 residues. CDR3 residues: CASSPSGTEIYSGNTIYF. The CDR3 DNA reads as TGCGCCAGCAGTCCCTCGGGGACAGAGATTTACTCTGGAAACACCATATATTTT.

The rearrangement joins TRBV7-3 to TRBJ2-1, with D possibly being TRBD2 (6 bases). This CDR3 is built from 13 residues. The ends were cut back, 5 bases at V and 7 bases at J, with 12 bases in the middle. Germline CDR1 is SGHTA and CDR2 is FQGTGA. The CDR3 protein is CASSPGTLNEQFF. The CDR3 nucleotides read TGTGCCAGCAGCCCCGGGACTTTAAATGAGCAGTTCTTC.

This chain joins TRBV4-2 and TRBJ1-5; 8 nucleotides align to TRBD1. J lost 6 bases, V lost 3 bases, and 10 bases had no gene match. Per the germline V gene, CDR1 is LGHNA and CDR2 is YNFKEQ. The CDR3 contains 16 residues. The CDR3 nucleotides read TGTGCCAGCAGCCAGGAGCAGGGGGCGCCGGGTCAGCCCCAGCATTTT. Residues: CASSQEQGAPGQPQHF.

V usage is TRBV5-6 and J usage is TRBJ1-5, with a possible D match to TRBD1 (5 bases). Germline V gene data show CDR1 as SGHDT and CDR2 as YYEEEE. The CDR3 spans 14 residues. V was cut by 4 bases and J by 8 bases, with 16 bases left in between. DNA for the CDR3: TGTGCCAGCAGCCCGACACCTGGGGCGGAGCCCCAGCATTTT. The encoded protein is CASSPTPGAEPQHF.

This clone was observed once. The CDR3 DNA is TGTGCCAGCAGCTCCGATAGCGGGAGAAAGTCCGAGCAGTTCTTC. Translating it yields CASSSDSGRKSEQFF. The chain links TRBV7-3 to TRBJ2-1; 9 bases map to TRBD2. Germline values: CDR1 SGHTA, CDR2 FQGTGA. V lost 4 bases, J lost 10 bases, and 11 bases stayed unmatched. The CDR3 sequence is 15 residues long.

V is TRBV5-1 and J is TRBJ2-7, with 8 bases lining up with TRBD1. Germline CDR1 reads SGHRS; CDR2 reads YFSETQ. CDR3 length: 14 residues. The V segment lost 2 bases and the J segment 6 bases; nucleotides outside the gene matches: 7. CDR3 protein: CASSFADRGGEQYF. CDR3 coding DNA: TGCGCCAGCAGCTTCGCCGACAGGGGCGGCGAGCAGTACTTC. Together with reference TRBV5-1 and TRBJ2-7, the CDR3 gives the full variable domain: KAGVTQTPRYLIKTRGQQVTLSCSPISGHRSVSWYQQTPGQGLQFLFEYFSETQRNKGNFPGRFSGRQFSNSRSEMNVSTLELGDSALYLCASSFADRGGEQYFGPGTRLTVT.

The chain combines TRBV11-3 with TRBJ2-7, with D possibly TRBD2 on 6 matching bases. Per the germline V gene, CDR1 is SGHNT and CDR2 is YENEEA. V lost 4 bases to trimming and J lost 5 bases, with 21 bases between them. The CDR3 runs 16 residues. DNA of the CDR3: TGTGCCAGCAGCTCCCGCTCGGGGGTCGGGGCCCACGAGCAGTACTTC. Protein: CASSSRSGVGAHEQYF.

V usage is TRBV7-2 and J usage is TRBJ1-2; TRBD1 might be the D (6 bases). CDR3 length: 12 amino acids. Between the trimmed V and J ends, which lost 5 bases and 8 bases, there was a span of 12 bases. Germline V gene sequence: CDR1 SGHTA, CDR2 FQGNSA. In nucleotides, the CDR3 is TGTGCCAGCAGCCTAAGGGGGGGCGGCTACACCTTC. It yields the protein CASSLRGGGYTF.